Below, 17 T cell receptor beta chains from the same sample are listed, as sequenced in a study of blood T cell repertoires in COVID-19 (TCRdb year 2020). Libraries were built with the immunoSEQ multiplex PCR assay. This immuneACCESS table, as held by TCRdb, lists in-frame sequences with V and J called but not all clones. Of the missing ones, under half trace to an unresolved V gene in checked studies; the others have no known cause. Counted in this sample were about 210,000 clones; around 92% of them appeared once. The ten biggest clones cover approximately 1.2% of the sample. The sequencing sample was made of peripheral blood. The receptor source for this set is a man aged 30 to 39 with acute or convalescent COVID-19.

V gene TRBV18 combines with J gene TRBJ1-1; a weak D match, TRBD1 (6 bases). There are 13 residues in the CDR3. V lost 4 bases and J lost 9, with 15 bases in between. Germline CDR1 is KGHSH and CDR2 is LQKENI. CDR3 DNA sequence: TGTGCCAGCTCACGTCAAGACGGACAGAAAGCTTTCTTT. It is translated as CASSRQDGQKAFF.

This chain uses TRBV4-1 with TRBJ1-5; TRBD1 aligns across 7 bases. The ends lost 4 bases at V and 6 bases at J; junction bases unmatched: 9. CDR3 length equals 15 residues. CDR1 is MGHRA, CDR2 YSYEKL, per germline. CDR3 sequence reads: CASSPNDRAVQPQHF. The CDR3 bases are TGCGCCAGCAGCCCCAACGACAGGGCGGTTCAGCCCCAGCATTTT.

This chain joins TRBV27 and TRBJ2-6; tentatively, D is TRBD1 (6 bases). This CDR3 is built from 17 residues. Germline V gives CDR1 MNHEY, CDR2 SMNVEV (reference sequence). Trimming took off 3 bases at V and 0 bases at J, with 12 bases between the two ends. As DNA, the CDR3 is TGTGCCAGCAGTTTGGGACACCAAATCTCTGGGGCCAACGTCCTGACTTTC. As protein: CASSLGHQISGANVLTF. The variable domain in full, completed from reference TRBV27 and TRBJ2-6, reads EAQVTQNPRYLITVTGKKLTVTCSQNMNHEYMSWYRQDPGLGLRQIYYSMNVEVTDKGDVPEGYKVSRKEKRNFPLILESPSPNQTSLYFCASSLGHQISGANVLTFGAGSRLTVL.

The CDR3 protein is CASSQWTADTQYF. CDR3 coding DNA: TGTGCCAGCAGCCAATGGACAGCAGATACGCAGTATTTT. V is TRBV14 and J is TRBJ2-3, with D perhaps matching TRBD1 (6 bases). This CDR3 contains 13 residues. Trimming stripped 2 bases from V and 4 bases from J, with 7 bases between. The V gene's germline CDR1 is SGHDN and CDR2 FVKESK.

The chain's CDR3 is CASSPQTSNQETQYF. CDR3 sequence (DNA): TGTGCCAGCTCACCGCAGACTTCCAACCAAGAGACCCAGTACTTC. The V and J genes are TRBV18 and TRBJ2-5, with D unresolved. Trimming left V 3 bases short and J 0 bases short, with 11 bases between. Germline V gene lookup returns CDR1 KGHSH and CDR2 LQKENI. This CDR3 comprises 15 residues.

The genes are TRBV5-1 and TRBJ2-5; the D gene is possibly TRBD2 (6 bases). Germline CDR1 SGHRS, CDR2 YFSETQ. There are 13 residues in the CDR3. V was pared by 0 bases and J by 5 bases, with 8 bases between. In DNA form, the CDR3 reads TGCGCCAGCAGCTTGGGAGGGAGGGAGACCCAGTACTTC. It translates to CASSLGGRETQYF.

The CDR3 protein is CASSYSRGGSPLHF. Here the CDR3 DNA reads TGTGCCAGCAGTTACTCGAGAGGTGGATCACCCCTCCACTTT. The chain is built from TRBV6-5 and TRBJ1-6, with no clear D. The CDR3 runs 14 residues. Germline V gene data show CDR1 as MNHEY and CDR2 as SVGAGI. V was trimmed by 0 bases and J by 10 bases, leaving 10 bases between them.

The J gene is TRBJ2-1, the V gene TRBV7-2, with TRBD2 matching 9 bases. The germline CDR1 and CDR2 sequences are SGHTA and FQGNSA. This CDR3 has 14 amino acids. The trim removed 5 bases at V and 15 bases at J, leaving 14 bases unmatched. The CDR3 loop is CASSQHKAAGGRFF. DNA of the CDR3: TGTGCCAGCAGCCAACATAAAGCGGCGGGAGGGAGGTTCTTC.

This clone was seen only once. The chain uses TRBV27 and TRBJ2-3; 14 positions agree with TRBD2. The germline V gene has CDR1 MNHEY and CDR2 SMNVEV (reference sequence). This CDR3 has 15 amino acids. V lost 4 bases to trimming and J lost 8 bases; unmatched junction nucleotides: 5. The CDR3 nucleotides read TGTGCCAGCAGTTCGCCGGGGACTAGCGGGAGTACGCAGTATTTT. Its translation: CASSSPGTSGSTQYF.

The chain couples TRBV20-1 to TRBJ2-7; D gene unclear. Trimming pared 3 bases from V and 2 bases from J, leaving 11 bases between. The germline gives CDR1 DFQATT, CDR2 SNEGSKA (reference sequence). This CDR3 region has 13 residues. The CDR3 reads CSASFPPTYEQYF. For the CDR3, the DNA is TGCAGTGCTAGTTTCCCTCCTACCTACGAGCAGTACTTC.

This chain's CDR3 is CASSLSYGQGTEAFF. CDR3 sequence (DNA): TGTGCCAGCAGCCTCTCATACGGACAGGGCACTGAAGCTTTCTTT. The V and J genes are TRBV7-6 and TRBJ1-1; 8 positions agree with TRBD1. The CDR3 length is 15 residues. Germline V gives CDR1 SGHVS, CDR2 FNYEAQ. Trimming removed 5 bases from V and 4 bases from J; junction bases left unmatched: 9.

The chain recombines TRBV29-1 with TRBJ1-2, with 9 bases lining up with TRBD1. Germline V gives CDR1 SQVTM, CDR2 ANQGSEA. V lost 6 bases to trimming and J lost 8 bases; unmatched junction nucleotides: 10. CDR3 length equals 13 residues. CDR3 amino acids: CSVDPGQGTGYTF. CDR3 DNA sequence: TGCAGCGTGGACCCCGGACAGGGGACGGGCTACACCTTC.

The CDR3 region has the DNA TGTGCCAGCAGCCAAGATGGGGCGGCTCTATACCTCCCAGAGACCCAGTACTTC. It yields the protein CASSQDGAALYLPETQYF. The chain joins TRBV4-2 to TRBJ2-5, with D maybe TRBD1 (5 bases). CDR1 and CDR2 (germline): LGHNA, YNFKEQ. The V end lost 0 bases, the J end lost 4 bases, and 21 bases lay between the germline ends. This CDR3 has 18 amino acids.

V gene TRBV5-1 combines with J gene TRBJ2-1, with a tentative D call TRBD1 (6 bases). Germline CDR1 SGHRS, CDR2 YFSETQ. The CDR3 runs 15 residues. The V end was cut by 4 bases, the J end by 6 bases, with 17 bases between. The chain's CDR3 is CASSNSGAGSNEQFF. Written as DNA, the CDR3 is TGCGCCAGCAGCAATTCAGGGGCGGGTTCCAATGAGCAGTTCTTC.

The chain combines TRBV5-4 with TRBJ1-2; 8 bases line up with TRBD1. V lost 4 bases to trimming and J lost 8 bases; unmatched junction nucleotides: 10. The CDR3 has 14 amino acids. CDR1 and CDR2 (germline): SGHNT, YYREEE (reference sequence). The CDR3 sequence: CASSAWDRPGGYTF. CDR3 coding DNA: TGTGCCAGCAGCGCCTGGGACAGGCCAGGAGGCTACACCTTC.

The chain is built from TRBV24-1 and TRBJ2-1; 9 bases are a match to TRBD2. Germline values: CDR1 KGHDR, CDR2 SFDVKD. Unmatched junction bases numbered 7, after V lost 3 bases and J lost 8 bases. CDR3 length: 15 amino acids. CDR3 residues: CATSDAGLADDEQFF. As DNA, the CDR3 is TGTGCCACCAGTGATGCGGGACTAGCAGACGATGAGCAGTTCTTC.

This clone appeared a few times. V gene TRBV3-1 (or the pseudogene TRBV3-2) combines with J gene TRBJ2-5; 12 nucleotides match TRBD2. V lost 5 bases and J lost 14; bases outside the gene matches: 12. The CDR3 has 14 amino acids. CDR1 and CDR2 (germline): LGHDT, YNNKEL (reference sequence). CDR3 in amino acids: CASSSGALAGGSYF. The CDR3 DNA reads TGTGCCAGCAGCTCCGGAGCACTAGCGGGGGGTTCTTACTTC.